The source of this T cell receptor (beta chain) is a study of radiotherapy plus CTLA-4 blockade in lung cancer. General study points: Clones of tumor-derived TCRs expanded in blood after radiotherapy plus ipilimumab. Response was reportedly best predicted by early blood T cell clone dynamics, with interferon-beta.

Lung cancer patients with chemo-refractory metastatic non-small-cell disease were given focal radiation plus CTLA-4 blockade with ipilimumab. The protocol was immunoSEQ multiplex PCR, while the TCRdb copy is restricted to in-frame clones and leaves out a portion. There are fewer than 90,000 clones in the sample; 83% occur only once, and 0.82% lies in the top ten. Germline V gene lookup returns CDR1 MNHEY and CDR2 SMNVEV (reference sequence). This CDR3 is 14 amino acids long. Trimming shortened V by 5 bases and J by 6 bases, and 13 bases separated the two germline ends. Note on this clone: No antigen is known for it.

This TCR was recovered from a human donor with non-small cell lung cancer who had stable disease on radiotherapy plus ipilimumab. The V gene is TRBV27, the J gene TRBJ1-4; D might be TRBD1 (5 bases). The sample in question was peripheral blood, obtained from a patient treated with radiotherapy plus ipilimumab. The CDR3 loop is CASSRLGADEKLFF. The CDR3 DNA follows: TGTGCCAGCAGTCGGCTAGGGGCGGATGAAAAACTGTTTTTT. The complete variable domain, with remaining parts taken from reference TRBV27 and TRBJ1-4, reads EAQVTQNPRYLITVTGKKLTVTCSQNMNHEYMSWYRQDPGLGLRQIYYSMNVEVTDKGDVPEGYKVSRKEKRNFPLILESPSPNQTSLYFCASSRLGADEKLFFGSGTQLSVL.